This is a list of T cell receptor beta chains from one sample in a study of T cells after yellow fever vaccination. TCRdb fed the 5' RACE reads into MiXCR, producing one record per CDR3 protein. The data hold approximately 61,000 distinct CDR3 sequences, with approximately 6.5% observed a single time. This material consisted of CD8+ T cells sorted from PBMCs, taken on the day of the first yellow fever vaccination. These receptors all stem from a man between 18 and 29 years old who received the YFV17D yellow fever vaccine. The CDR3 runs from the conserved cysteine through the conserved F or W. A D gene is named only where the DNA matches it firmly. Where a row states a size, it is once, few, many or the class of an expanded clone; other rows omit it.

J gene | D gene | V gene | clone size | CDR3 protein | CDR3 DNA
TRBJ2-1 | NA | TRBV6-5 | few | CASIINGDPLNEQFF | TGTGCCAGCATTATAAACGGGGACCCCCTCAATGAGCAGTTCTTC
TRBJ1-5 | TRBD1 | TRBV12-3/TRBV12-4 | many | CASSSLQGASSNQPQHF | TGTGCCAGCAGCAGCCTACAGGGGGCGAGCAGCAATCAGCCCCAGCATTTT
TRBJ1-2 | NA | TRBV6-5 | NA | CASSYSFGGPGGYTF | TGTGCCAGCAGTTACTCATTTGGGGGCCCTGGGGGCTACACCTTC
TRBJ2-5 | TRBD2 | TRBV7-8 | NA | CASSLRRRGGLEETQYF | TGTGCCAGCAGCTTAAGAAGGCGGGGGGGCCTTGAGGAGACCCAGTACTTC
TRBJ2-1 | TRBD2 | TRBV5-1 | once | CASRSGGAANEQFF | TGCGCCAGCCGTAGCGGGGGGGCCGCCAATGAGCAGTTCTTC
TRBJ2-2 | NA | TRBV11-2 | many | CASSLGPENTGELFF | TGTGCCAGCAGCCTTGGCCCGGAGAACACCGGGGAGCTGTTTTTT
TRBJ2-7 | NA | TRBV20-1 | few | CSARDARGDEQYF | TGCAGTGCTAGAGACGCGAGGGGGGACGAGCAGTACTTC
TRBJ2-1 | NA | TRBV10-3 | NA | CAISPGLLCNEQFF | TGTGCCATCAGCCCCGGGCTCCTGTGCAATGAGCAGTTCTTC
TRBJ1-1 | NA | TRBV4-2 | many | CASSQDSEAFF | TGTGCCAGCAGCCAAGACAGTGAAGCTTTCTTT
TRBJ2-7 | NA | TRBV19 | many | CASSMRSGSYEQYF | TGTGCCAGTAGTATGCGCTCCGGGTCCTACGAGCAGTACTTC
TRBJ2-7 | NA | TRBV27 | many | CASSFLQGAYEQYF | TGTGCCAGCAGTTTCCTCCAGGGAGCCTACGAGCAGTACTTC
TRBJ2-3 | TRBD2 | TRBV9 | NA | CASSRGTSPDTQYF | TGTGCCAGCAGCCGCGGGACTAGCCCAGATACGCAGTATTTT
TRBJ2-1 | TRBD1 | TRBV12-3/TRBV12-4 | many | CASRTLDRSDHEQFF | TGTGCCAGCAGGACTCTGGACAGGTCGGACCATGAGCAGTTCTTC
TRBJ2-1 | TRBD2 | TRBV4-1 | few | CASSRDATSEQFF | TGCGCCAGCAGCCGAGACGCGACTAGCGAGCAGTTCTTC
TRBJ1-2 | NA | TRBV6-2/TRBV6-3 | NA | CARRLRDTSSEYGYTF | TGTGCCCGCAGACTCCGGGACACAAGTTCAGAGTATGGCTACACCTTC
TRBJ2-1 | TRBD2 | TRBV7-8 | many | CASRPRTSGGLYNEQFF | TGTGCCAGCAGACCTAGGACTAGCGGGGGGCTGTACAATGAGCAGTTCTTC
TRBJ1-5 | NA | TRBV20-1 | few | CSSYQPQHF | TGCAGCTCCTATCAGCCCCAGCATTTT
TRBJ1-4 | NA | TRBV4-2 | many | CASSQDMNREWNEKLFF | TGTGCCAGCAGCCAAGACATGAACAGGGAGTGGAATGAAAAACTGTTTTTT
TRBJ2-2 | NA | TRBV6-2/TRBV6-3 | many | CASSRLNTGELFF | TGTGCCAGCAGCCGACTTAACACCGGGGAGCTGTTTTTT
TRBJ1-1 | NA | TRBV20-1 | few | CSAGFERRTEAFF | TGCAGTGCGGGGTTCGAGCGGCGGACTGAAGCTTTCTTT
TRBJ2-1 | TRBD2 | TRBV6-5 | NA | CASSNTGGWGNEQFF | TGTGCCAGCAGTAATACGGGGGGGTGGGGCAATGAGCAGTTCTTC
TRBJ2-3 | NA | TRBV5-5 | few | CASSFGSGSTDTQYF | TGTGCCAGCAGCTTCGGGAGCGGGAGCACAGATACGCAGTATTTT
TRBJ1-4 | NA | TRBV3-1 | NA | CASSPKNPGQDIGKLFF | TGTGCCAGCAGCCCCAAGAACCCGGGGCAGGACATCGGAAAACTGTTTTTT
TRBJ1-4 | TRBD1 | TRBV7-9 | many | CASSTNPGTGQEKLFF | TGTGCCAGCAGCACAAACCCCGGGACAGGGCAAGAAAAACTGTTTTTT
TRBJ1-4 | NA | TRBV7-2 | few | CASSLGTFATNEKLFF | TGTGCCAGCAGCTTAGGCACTTTTGCAACTAATGAAAAACTGTTTTTT
TRBJ2-7 | TRBD2 | TRBV4-1 | NA | CASSPTSGGPYEQYF | TGCGCCAGCAGCCCGACTAGCGGGGGGCCCTACGAGCAGTACTTC
TRBJ2-2 | NA | TRBV10-3 | many | CAITGGSDTGELFF | TGTGCCATCACGGGGGGCTCGGACACCGGGGAGCTGTTTTTT
TRBJ2-7 | TRBD2 | TRBV4-2 | many | CASSPSGTYYEQYF | TGTGCCAGCAGCCCCAGCGGGACCTACTACGAGCAGTACTTC
TRBJ2-7 | NA | TRBV29-1 | many | CSVGPAGPYYEQYF | TGCAGCGTAGGACCCGCAGGTCCCTACTACGAGCAGTACTTC
TRBJ2-1 | TRBD1 | TRBV25-1 | many | CASSPGQGYPSSYNEQFF | TGTGCCAGCAGTCCGGGACAGGGCTACCCATCCTCCTACAATGAGCAGTTCTTC
TRBJ2-2 | TRBD2 | TRBV7-6 | many | CASSLLAGINTGELFF | TGTGCCAGCAGCTTACTAGCGGGGATAAACACCGGGGAGCTGTTTTTT
TRBJ1-6 | NA | TRBV6-5 | few | CASSPASYNSPLHF | TGTGCCAGCAGCCCCGCCTCCTATAATTCACCCCTCCACTTT
TRBJ2-5 | TRBD2 | TRBV11-2 | many | CASSPLRHFGGIQETQYF | TGTGCCAGCAGCCCACTAAGACACTTCGGGGGGATCCAAGAGACCCAGTACTTC
TRBJ2-3 | NA | TRBV7-9 | many | CASSHRAKNRADTQYF | TGTGCCAGCAGCCATCGTGCCAAAAACAGGGCAGATACGCAGTATTTT
TRBJ2-5 | NA | TRBV6-2/TRBV6-3 | few | CASSYGRSGEETQYF | TGTGCCAGCAGTTACGGACGAAGTGGGGAAGAGACCCAGTACTTC
TRBJ2-7 | TRBD1 | TRBV12-3/TRBV12-4 | few | CASSFEGQGAREQYF | TGTGCCAGCAGTTTTGAGGGACAGGGGGCGCGGGAGCAGTACTTC
TRBJ1-2 | TRBD1 | TRBV12-3/TRBV12-4 | many | CASSKDRDGYTF | TGTGCCAGCAGTAAGGACAGGGATGGCTACACCTTC